This TCR beta chain was sequenced for a study of tumor-infiltrating lymphocytes in primary liver carcinoma. The overall study: Ranging in age from 30 to 69 years, the patients were men and women. These were node-negative, non-metastatic T1-T3 tumors of roughly 4 to 10 cm.

General observations from the study: Tumor tissue displayed a significantly greater top-250-clone fraction than blood (p = 0.039).

A primer matching the constant region was used to make TCR beta cDNA from approximately 0.45 ug of total RNA. Employing slightly modified ARM-PCR, three nested multiplex PCR rounds were run, and these gave rise to the TCR beta libraries. The first two PCR rounds used TRBV1-TRBV30 primers with a Cbeta primer, 10 cycles each. TCRdb redid the calling of the multiplex PCR reads with MiXCR, one entry per CDR3 protein. The sample lists some 320,000 distinct CDR3 sequences, less than 75% occurring once. Germline CDR1 is MGHRA and CDR2 is YSYEKL. J was trimmed by 4 bases and V by 0 bases; bases with no gene match: 4. The CDR3 is 15 residues long. Germline DNA was extracted too, while blood RNA derived from unsorted whole blood. Chronic HBV infection was present, with no prior treatment. Details on this clonotype: Its antigen remains unknown. As the CDR3 is not closed by the conserved phenylalanine or tryptophan, this likely results from a read error.

The chain recombines TRBV4-1 with TRBJ2-5; 8 positions match TRBD1. Sample: peripheral blood. The receptor was derived from a man aged 35-49 years with primary liver carcinoma and hepatitis B virus infection. The CDR3 protein is CASSQEDREVETQYS. Written as DNA, the CDR3 is TGCGCCAGCAGCCAAGAGGACAGGGAGGTAGAGACCCAGTACTCC.